The 27 T cell receptor beta chains below all came from one sample that was sequenced in a study. TCRdb processed the RT-PCR reads anew with MiXCR; each CDR3 protein has one entry. This table has hundreds of thousands of distinct CDR3 sequences, 13% to 15% appearing once. Input material: memory CD4+ T cells from blood. Source of these receptors: a female donor in good health, serving as a healthy control.

This clonotype was found a few times. Here the CDR3 reads CASSYKGGVKLFF. The CDR3 DNA is TGTGCCAGCAGTTACAAGGGGGGGGTGAAGCTGTTTTTT. This chain uses TRBV6-5 with TRBJ2-2; possibly TRBD2 for D (7 bases). There are 13 residues in the CDR3. CDR1 and CDR2 from the germline V gene are MNHEY and SVGAGI. The V and J ends lost 2 bases and 12 bases respectively, with 13 bases between them.

The sample holds many counts of this clonotype. The rearrangement uses TRBV20-1 and TRBJ2-2; D unresolved. The CDR3 spans 15 residues. Germline V lookup: CDR1 DFQATT, CDR2 SNEGSKA (reference sequence). V was cut by 5 bases and J by 1 base, with 14 bases left in between. DNA for the CDR3: TGCAGTGCTCCAGCACTACTTCAGAACACCGGGGAGCTGTTTTTT. This gives the protein CSAPALLQNTGELFF.

This clonotype was counted many times. The rearrangement uses TRBV4-1 and TRBJ1-5; no firm D call. The CDR3 runs to 16 residues. Trimming took off 1 base at V and 7 bases at J, with 17 bases between the two ends. The V gene's germline CDR1 is MGHRA and CDR2 YSYEKL. The CDR3 protein is CASSQVGPSKGQPQHF. DNA for the CDR3: TGCGCCAGCAGCCAAGTCGGGCCTTCAAAGGGACAGCCCCAGCATTTT.

This chain links TRBV6-6 with TRBJ2-3, with a weak D call TRBD1 (6 bases). The CDR3 runs 13 residues. The V end lost 2 bases, the J end lost 4 bases, and 7 bases lay between the germline ends. The V gene's germline CDR1 is MNHNY and CDR2 SVGAGI (reference sequence). CDR3: CASSYQGSDTQYF. The DNA for the CDR3 is TGTGCCAGCAGTTACCAGGGGTCAGATACGCAGTATTTT.

Ten or more counts support this clonotype. The chain joins TRBV20-1 to TRBJ2-7; TRBD1 matches at 7 bases. Looked up from germline, CDR1 is DFQATT and CDR2 is SNEGSKA (reference sequence). CDR3 length: 11 amino acids. The V and J ends lost 3 bases and 4 bases, in that order; junction bases with no gene match: 0. In nucleotides, the CDR3 is TGCAGTGCTAGCAGGGGGTACGAGCAGTACTTC. It is translated as CSASRGYEQYF.

This clonotype has at least ten counts. V is TRBV9 and J is TRBJ2-2; D gene ambiguous. CDR1 is SGDLS, CDR2 YYNGEE, per germline. V was pared by 2 bases and J by 5 bases, with 13 bases between. The CDR3 is 15 amino acids. As DNA, the CDR3 is TGTGCCAGCAGCGTTGTCCCAGTGGGGACCGGGGAGCTGTTTTTT. Translating gives CASSVVPVGTGELFF.

The V and J genes are TRBV12-3 or TRBV12-4 and TRBJ2-7; a weak D match, TRBD2 (6 bases). The CDR3 runs to 13 residues. Trimming shortened V by 5 bases and J by 2 bases, and 10 bases separated the two germline ends. The CDR3 reads CASSAGRPYEQYF. Here the CDR3 DNA reads TGTGCCAGCAGTGCCGGGAGACCCTACGAGCAGTACTTC.

V gene TRBV20-1 combines with J gene TRBJ1-1; 10 bases match TRBD1. V gave up 6 bases and J gave up 0 bases; unmatched junction bases: 10. Germline V CDR1 and CDR2: DFQATT, SNEGSKA (reference sequence). This CDR3 comprises 16 residues. In DNA form, the CDR3 reads TGCAGTGCACCGAGGACAGGGGGGAATATGAACACTGAAGCTTTCTTT. This gives the protein CSAPRTGGNMNTEAFF.

This clonotype was counted ten times or more. The chain couples TRBV20-1 to TRBJ2-3, with 9 positions matching TRBD2. Per germline, CDR1 DFQATT and CDR2 SNEGSKA (reference sequence). The CDR3 spans 16 residues. Trimming cost V 0 bases and J 2 bases; bases outside gene matches: 6. The CDR3 loop is CSARDRTSEYTDTQYF. In nucleotides, the CDR3 is TGCAGTGCTAGAGATAGGACTAGCGAGTACACAGATACGCAGTATTTT.

With respect to this clonotype: A much larger clonotype is one base distant, so this may be a read error. The chain combines TRBV5-5 with TRBJ2-3; D may match TRBD1 or TRBD2 (5 bases each). The CDR3 totals 16 residues. CDR1 and CDR2 from the germline V gene are SGHKS and YYEKEE (reference sequence). CDR3 amino acids: CDSSSAADGDTDTQYF. The CDR3 bases are TGCGACAGCAGCTCTGCAGCGGACGGAGATACAGATACGCAGTATTTT.

This chain joins TRBV12-3 or TRBV12-4 and TRBJ2-3; 12 bases fit TRBD2. The CDR3 contains 20 residues. Trimming at V came to 5 bases and at J to 0 bases, leaving 15 bases not matched to a gene. The CDR3 DNA sequence: TGTGCCAGCAGTCCCTTGACTAGCGGGAGTAATGTTTGGAGCACAGATACGCAGTATTTT. It is translated as CASSPLTSGSNVWSTDTQYF.

Notes on this clonotype: This clone may be a read error of a much larger clone one base away. This chain uses TRBV7-2 with TRBJ1-4, with a weak D call TRBD1 (6 bases). CDR3 length: 15 residues. The germline V gene has CDR1 SGHTA and CDR2 FQGNSA. The CDR3 sequence: CDSSPRGGDLQKLFF. For the CDR3, the DNA is TGTGACAGCAGCCCTAGAGGGGGGGATCTACAAAAACTGTTTTTT.

Worth noting for this clonotype: One junction end disagrees with the germline gene, perhaps due to a read error. The rearrangement links TRBV28 to TRBJ2-7; possibly TRBD1 for D (6 bases). The germline gives CDR1 MDHEN, CDR2 SYDVKM. CDR3 length equals 10 residues. For the CDR3, the DNA is TGTGCCAGCAGAGGGGCCAGGGACAACTTC. Encoded protein: CASRGARDNF.

The V call is TRBV11-2, the J call TRBJ2-1; D may be TRBD2 (6 bases). This CDR3 comprises 16 residues. V was trimmed by 4 bases and J by 3 bases, leaving 16 bases between them. Germline V gene sequence: CDR1 SGHAT, CDR2 FQNNGV. This CDR3 reads CASSYGLGTFYNEQFF. CDR3 nucleotide sequence: TGTGCCAGCAGCTACGGTCTAGGGACTTTCTACAATGAGCAGTTCTTC.

CDR3 residues: CASSSPGTSRLLGNNEQFF. The CDR3 nucleotides are TGCGCCAGCAGCTCTCCCGGGACTAGCAGACTACTAGGGAACAATGAGCAGTTCTTC. The chain employs TRBV5-1 and TRBJ2-1, with TRBD2 identical over 9 bases. Germline trimming cut 3 bases from V and 5 bases from J; bases unmatched to any gene: 18. CDR1 is SGHRS, CDR2 YFSETQ, per germline. This CDR3 region has 19 residues.

This clonotype was observed a handful of times. V and J are TRBV5-1 and TRBJ1-5; D is uncertain. Trimming took off 4 bases at V and 6 bases at J, with 14 bases between the two ends. Germline V lookup: CDR1 SGHRS, CDR2 YFSETQ. This CDR3 spans 14 amino acids. In nucleotides, the CDR3 is TGCGCCAGCAGCCCGGACGGGTTAATTCAGCCCCAGCATTTT. It encodes CASSPDGLIQPQHF.

Ten or more counts support this clonotype. The chain combines TRBV4-2 with TRBJ2-1; 9 bases agree with TRBD2. The CDR3 length is 14 residues. The junction had 9 bases not matched to a gene; V was cut back by 8 bases and J by 7 bases. Germline V gene data show CDR1 as LGHNA and CDR2 as YNFKEQ. The CDR3 region has the DNA TGTGCCAGCGGGGACTTAGCGGGAGCTAATGAGCAGTTCTTC. Protein sequence: CASGDLAGANEQFF.

This chain uses TRBV7-9 with TRBJ1-6; D uncertain. The CDR3 sequence is 13 residues long. V lost 2 bases to trimming and J lost 8 bases, with 7 bases between them. Germline V CDR1 and CDR2: SEHNR, FQNEAQ (reference sequence). CDR3 residues: CASSLIADSPLHF. In nucleotides, the CDR3 is TGTGCCAGCAGCTTAATCGCGGATTCACCCCTCCACTTT.

In this sample, this clonotype turned up many times. The V gene is TRBV6-5, the J gene TRBJ2-6; D is undetermined. CDR3 length equals 16 residues. Trimming took off 6 bases at V and 0 bases at J, with 12 bases between the two ends. Germline CDR1 reads MNHEY; CDR2 reads SVGAGI. The CDR3 sequence is CASSLLRSSGANVLTF. The CDR3 DNA sequence: TGTGCCAGCAGCTTACTTCGGAGCTCTGGGGCCAACGTCCTGACTTTC.

The chain joins TRBV6-1 to TRBJ1-5; D is possibly TRBD1 (6 bases). CDR1 and CDR2 (germline): MNHNS, SASEGT. The CDR3 consists of 13 residues. The V and J ends lost 7 bases and 4 bases respectively, with 11 bases between them. In nucleotides, the CDR3 is TGTGCCAGCACCCCCCAGGGGAATCAGCCCCAGCATTTT. Translated: CASTPQGNQPQHF.

This clonotype was seen many times. The chain links TRBV5-1 to TRBJ1-2; D not certain. The CDR3 has 13 residues. The V gene lost 1 base and the J gene lost 6 bases, with 10 bases spanning the gap. CDR1 is SGHRS, CDR2 YFSETQ, per germline. CDR3 region: CASSLFRGDGYTF. CDR3 bases: TGCGCCAGCAGCTTGTTTCGGGGTGATGGCTACACCTTC.

In this sample, this clonotype turned up many times. The chain joins TRBV20-1 to TRBJ1-6, with 8 bases lining up with TRBD1. The CDR3 covers 14 residues. CDR1 is DFQATT, CDR2 SNEGSKA, per germline (reference sequence). This chain's CDR3 is CSAIEDRDNSPLHF. DNA of the CDR3: TGCAGCGCAATCGAGGACAGGGATAATTCACCCCTCCACTTT.

This clonotype was seen a few times. V gene TRBV24-1 combines with J gene TRBJ2-2; the D gene could be TRBD1 or TRBD2 (5 bases each). The V end was cut by 8 bases, the J end by 7 bases, with 10 bases between. Germline CDR1 and CDR2: KGHDR and SFDVKD. CDR3 length: 12 residues. This CDR3 reads CATKRGDGELFF. The DNA of the CDR3 is TGTGCCACCAAGAGGGGCGACGGGGAGCTGTTTTTT.

There are a few counts of this clonotype. The V and J genes are TRBV10-3 and TRBJ1-6; D unclear. The CDR3 loop spans 13 amino acids. Germline V gene data show CDR1 as ENHRY and CDR2 as SYGVKD. V was cut by 7 bases and J by 8 bases, with 12 bases left in between. CDR3 in amino acids: CAIKMNPDSPLHF. In DNA form, the CDR3 reads TGTGCCATCAAAATGAACCCGGATTCACCCCTCCACTTT.

The rearrangement joins TRBV20-1 to TRBJ2-7, with D tentatively TRBD2 (7 bases). CDR1 is DFQATT and CDR2 is SNEGSKA in the germline V gene (reference sequence). The CDR3 runs 13 residues. Trimming cost V 5 bases and J 3 bases, with 14 bases left between them. The CDR3 here is CSASKGGDYEQYF. The CDR3 nucleotides are TGCAGTGCTTCCAAGGGGGGGGACTACGAGCAGTACTTC.

This clonotype has just a few counts. The chain carries TRBV20-1 and TRBJ2-2, with 13 bases that match TRBD2. V shed 6 bases, J shed 3 bases, and the junction held 4 bases outside the gene matches. The CDR3 runs to 15 residues. Germline V gene data show CDR1 as DFQATT and CDR2 as SNEGSKA (reference sequence). The CDR3 loop reads CSARLAGGYTGELFF. As DNA, the CDR3 is TGCAGTGCCCGACTAGCGGGGGGCTACACCGGGGAGCTGTTTTTT.

This clonotype has at least ten counts. The gene calls are TRBV5-1 and TRBJ2-3, with D tentatively TRBD1 or TRBD2 (5 bases each). Germline values: CDR1 SGHRS, CDR2 YFSETQ. V gave up 2 bases and J gave up 4 bases, with 14 bases separating them. The CDR3 length is 15 residues. CDR3 bases: TGCGCCAGCAGCTTCACGGGGTTGGGGGCAGATACGCAGTATTTT. Residues: CASSFTGLGADTQYF.